This T cell receptor (beta chain) stems from a study of graft-versus-host responses after intestinal transplantation. Measured with immunoSEQ multiplex PCR; TCRdb has only the in-frame clones, and not every one. This sample carries 80,000 to 90,000 clones, about nine tenths of them seen once, and the ten largest clones take around 0.11%. Germline trimming cut 6 bases from V and 1 base from J; bases unmatched to any gene: 9. The CDR3 length is 15 residues. Germline V gives CDR1 SQVTM, CDR2 ANQGSEA. As to this clone: The target antigen is unknown.

This TCR was sampled from a human donor who received an intestinal transplant. The genes are TRBV29-1 and TRBJ2-3; TRBD2 matches at 8 bases. Specimen: unstimulated CD4+ T cells sorted from spleen or lymph node cells, collected before intestinal transplant. CDR3 protein: CSVPLLRGGTDTQYF. The CDR3 DNA reads as TGCAGCGTCCCCCTCCTGCGGGGGGGCACAGATACGCAGTATTTT.